This T cell receptor beta chain was documented in a study of T cells in Graves' hyperthyroidism and ophthalmopathy. RNA transcripts provided the source from which TCR beta CDR3 regions were amplified. The TCR CDR3 first-round RT-PCR relied on the HTBI primer set. TCRdb analysed the multiplex PCR reads with MiXCR anew, one entry per CDR3 protein. The sample carries over 700,000 distinct CDR3 sequences, 18% recorded once. CDR3 length: 13 amino acids. The germline V gene has CDR1 SNHLY and CDR2 FYNNEI. V was clipped by 8 bases and J by 1 base, with 11 bases between them. Study outcomes and limitations: Ophthalmopathy got predicted by the model a median approximately six months before its onset.

About this clonotype: What it recognizes is unknown.

The TCR comes from a woman aged 50 to 60 with Graves' hyperthyroidism that later progressed to Graves' ophthalmopathy. Sequenced: blood. The chain has TRBV2 and TRBJ2-5, with a weak D call TRBD2 (5 bases). CDR3 region: CASRRSGQETQYF. CDR3 DNA sequence: TGTGCCAGCCGCAGGAGCGGCCAAGAGACCCAGTACTTC.